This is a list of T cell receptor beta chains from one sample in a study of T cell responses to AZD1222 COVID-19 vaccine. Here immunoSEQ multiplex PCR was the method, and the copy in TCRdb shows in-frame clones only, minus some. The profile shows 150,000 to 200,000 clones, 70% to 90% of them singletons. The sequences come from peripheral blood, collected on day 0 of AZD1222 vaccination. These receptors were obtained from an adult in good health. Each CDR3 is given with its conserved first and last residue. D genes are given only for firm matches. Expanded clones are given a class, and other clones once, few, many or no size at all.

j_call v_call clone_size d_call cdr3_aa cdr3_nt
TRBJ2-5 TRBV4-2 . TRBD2 CASSLGLAGEETQYF TGTGCCAGCAGCCTCGGACTAGCGGGAGAAGAGACCCAGTACTTC
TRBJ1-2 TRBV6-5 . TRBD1 CASSYLDRVYYGYTF TGTGCCAGCAGTTACTTGGACAGGGTCTACTATGGCTACACCTTC
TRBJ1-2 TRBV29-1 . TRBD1 CSVGRDRGTYGYTF TGCAGCGTTGGAAGGGACAGGGGGACGTATGGCTACACCTTC
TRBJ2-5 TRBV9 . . CASSVQMGRGQETQYF TGTGCCAGCAGCGTACAAATGGGCAGGGGCCAAGAGACCCAGTACTTC
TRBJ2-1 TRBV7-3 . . CASSLWQGNEQFF TGTGCCAGCAGCTTATGGCAGGGCAATGAGCAGTTCTTC
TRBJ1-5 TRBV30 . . CAWSGGSGDQPQHF TGTGCCTGGAGTGGGGGCAGCGGGGATCAGCCCCAGCATTTT
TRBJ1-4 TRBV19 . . CASSRERTSRNEKLFF TGTGCCAGTAGTAGGGAACGGACTTCCCGAAATGAAAAACTGTTTTTT
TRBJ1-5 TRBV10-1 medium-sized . CASSESPIEPQHF TGCGCCAGCAGTGAGTCCCCGATTGAGCCCCAGCATTTT
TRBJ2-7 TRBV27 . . CASTPSKPGHLAGEQYF TGTGCCAGCACTCCGTCCAAACCGGGACACCTTGCTGGCGAGCAGTACTTC
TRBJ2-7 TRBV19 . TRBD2 CASSIETSGGPYEQYF TGTGCCAGTAGTATAGAAACTAGCGGGGGACCCTACGAGCAGTACTTC
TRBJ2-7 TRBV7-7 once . CASSLAPGAYEQYF TGTGCCAGCAGCTTAGCGCCAGGGGCCTACGAGCAGTACTTC
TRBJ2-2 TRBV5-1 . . CASSPGGNTGELFF TGCGCCAGCAGCCCGGGGGGCAACACCGGGGAGCTGTTTTTT
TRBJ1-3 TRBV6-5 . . CASSYSNRDPGNTIYF TGTGCCAGCAGTTACAGCAACAGGGATCCTGGAAACACCATATATTTT
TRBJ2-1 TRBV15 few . CATSRFLEPYNEQFF TGTGCCACCAGCAGGTTCTTGGAGCCCTACAATGAGCAGTTCTTC
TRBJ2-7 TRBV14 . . CASSHEGPANEQYF TGTGCCAGCAGCCACGAAGGCCCAGCCAACGAGCAGTACTTC
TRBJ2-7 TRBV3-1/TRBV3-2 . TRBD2 CASSQGLAGGFSSYEQYF TGTGCCAGCAGCCAGGGGCTAGCGGGGGGGTTTAGCTCCTACGAGCAGTACTTC
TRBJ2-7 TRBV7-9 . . CASSFAGIYEQYF TGTGCCAGCAGCTTTGCTGGGATATACGAGCAGTACTTC
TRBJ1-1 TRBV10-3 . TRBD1 CAISPGQRNTEAFF TGTGCCATCAGCCCGGGACAGCGGAACACTGAAGCTTTCTTT
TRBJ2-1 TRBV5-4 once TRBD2 CASSLDAGGSYNEQFF TGTGCCAGCAGCTTGGATGCGGGAGGGTCCTACAATGAGCAGTTCTTC
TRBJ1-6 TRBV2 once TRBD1 CADRAGAYNSPLHF TGTGCCGACAGGGCAGGGGCCTATAATTCACCCCTCCACTTT
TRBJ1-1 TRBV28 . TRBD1 CASSPGDRADTEAFF TGTGCCAGCAGCCCCGGGGACAGGGCTGACACTGAAGCTTTCTTT
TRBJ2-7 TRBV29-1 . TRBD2 CSVDSGRLGYEQYF TGCAGCGTTGATAGCGGGAGGCTAGGGTACGAGCAGTACTTC
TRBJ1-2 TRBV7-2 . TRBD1 CASSQGTDYGYTF TGTGCCAGCAGCCAAGGGACAGACTATGGCTACACCTTC
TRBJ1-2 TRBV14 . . CASSQGFAYGYTF TGTGCCAGCAGCCAAGGATTCGCCTATGGCTACACCTTC
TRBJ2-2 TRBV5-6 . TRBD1 CASSLWTGPHVGELFF TGTGCCAGCAGCCTTTGGACAGGGCCCCATGTCGGGGAGCTGTTTTTT
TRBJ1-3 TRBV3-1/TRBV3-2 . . CASSQGPNTIYF TGTGCCAGCAGCCAAGGGCCAAACACCATATATTTT
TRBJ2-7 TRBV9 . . CASTSDGGNSYEQYF TGTGCCAGCACTTCAGATGGAGGGAACTCCTACGAGCAGTACTTC
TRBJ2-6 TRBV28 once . CASSLGSSGANVLTF TGTGCCAGCAGTTTAGGGTCCTCTGGGGCCAACGTCCTGACTTTC
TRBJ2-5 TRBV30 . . CAWSLGGETQYF TGTGCCTGGAGTCTCGGGGGAGAGACCCAGTACTTC
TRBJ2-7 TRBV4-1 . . CASSQVPGFSYEQYF TGCGCCAGCAGCCAAGTACCGGGATTCTCCTACGAGCAGTACTTC
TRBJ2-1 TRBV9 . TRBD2 CASSVSGGAWNEQFF TGTGCCAGCAGCGTTAGCGGGGGGGCCTGGAATGAGCAGTTCTTC
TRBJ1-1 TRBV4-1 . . CASSQEGQGRNTEAFF TGCGCCAGCAGCCAAGAAGGCCAGGGAAGGAACACTGAAGCTTTCTTT
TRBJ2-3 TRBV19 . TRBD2 CASRTSGTEDTQYF TGTGCCAGTAGAACTAGCGGGACTGAAGATACGCAGTATTTT
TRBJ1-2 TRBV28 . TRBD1 CASSLGDRGYGYTF TGTGCCAGCAGTTTGGGGGACAGGGGCTATGGCTACACCTTC
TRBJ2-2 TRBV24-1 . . CATGAPNTGELFF TGTGCCACCGGGGCTCCGAACACCGGGGAGCTGTTTTTT
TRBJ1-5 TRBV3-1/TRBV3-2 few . CASSMQSTQPQHF TGTGCCAGCAGCATGCAGTCGACTCAGCCCCAGCATTTT